The TCR beta chain described here comes from a study of blood T cell repertoires in COVID-19. Study background: Researchers got acute and convalescent COVID-19 samples from the United States, Italy and Spain. T cells, B-cell-depleted T cells, or PBMCs provided the cDNA or gDNA that served as material.

The data were produced by immunoSEQ multiplex PCR, yet TCRdb's version contains in-frame clones alone and is incomplete. Among some 320,000 clones listed, roughly 91% were seen once. Per the germline V gene, CDR1 is LNHDA and CDR2 is SQIVND (reference sequence). V gave up 3 bases and J gave up 0 bases, with 10 bases separating them. There are 15 residues in the CDR3. Patients in Seattle were enrolled during active infection, then followed longitudinally. The sequencing sample was made of peripheral blood. The chain combines TRBV19 with TRBJ2-3; D is unresolved. The TCR comes from a young woman with COVID-19, enrolled during active disease. CDR3 sequence: CASSMWLSSTDTQYF. In nucleotides, the CDR3 is TGTGCCAGTAGTATGTGGCTCTCTAGCACAGATACGCAGTATTTT. Supplemented by reference TRBV19 and TRBJ2-3, the full variable domain reads DGGITQSPKYLFRKEGQNVTLSCEQNLNHDAMYWYRQDPGQGLRLIYYSQIVNDFQKGDIAEGYSVSREKKESFPLTVTSAQKNPTAFYLCASSMWLSSTDTQYFGPGTRLTVL.